This TCR beta chain was found in a study of PD-1 blockade in classical Hodgkin lymphoma. Trimming took 0 bases from V and 2 from J; bases not matched to a gene: 6. The CDR3 loop spans 16 amino acids. The germline V gene has CDR1 SGHRS and CDR2 YFSETQ. Clones were sequenced by immunoSEQ multiplex PCR, and TCRdb holds only the in-frame ones, with some missing. The sample shows more than 10,000 clones, 80% of them seen only once. Every patient relapsed after autologous stem cell transplantation, and brentuximab vedotin exposure varied. The TCR comes from a human donor with classical Hodgkin lymphoma. The sequencing here drew on peripheral blood mononuclear cells (PBMCs), taken at baseline. The J gene is TRBJ2-3, the V gene TRBV5-1, with 7 bases identical to TRBD2. The CDR3 DNA follows: TGCGCCAGCAGCTTGGTGCCTAGCGGCCACACAGATACGCAGTATTTT. Residues: CASSLVPSGHTDTQYF. The full variable domain, its missing parts supplied by reference TRBV5-1 and TRBJ2-3, is KAGVTQTPRYLIKTRGQQVTLSCSPISGHRSVSWYQQTPGQGLQFLFEYFSETQRNKGNFPGRFSGRQFSNSRSEMNVSTLELGDSALYLCASSLVPSGHTDTQYFGPGTRLTVL.